This TCR beta chain was profiled in a study of PD-L1 blockade in urothelial cancer. Study information: Prior regimens of chemotherapy numbered 0 to 3 per patient.

This CDR3 comprises 16 residues. CDR1 is MNHNS, CDR2 SASEGT, per germline. Trimming left V 1 base short and J 3 bases short, with 16 bases between. Profiled with immunoSEQ multiplex PCR; TCRdb holds only in-frame clones, not every one. The table lists about 17,000 clones, 70% to 90% of them singletons. Time point defined: pretreatment peripheral blood. V and J are TRBV6-1 and TRBJ2-7, with D perhaps TRBD1 (6 bases). The source material was PBMCs, sampled around atezolizumab (anti-PD-L1) treatment. The clonotype was recovered from a man in his sixties or seventies with urothelial cancer. This CDR3 reads CASSEGWGNRDYEQYF. Here the CDR3 DNA reads TGTGCCAGCAGTGAAGGCTGGGGAAACAGGGACTACGAGCAGTACTTC.